This T cell receptor (beta chain) was sequenced during a study of shared clonotypes between healthy human individuals. The germline V gene encodes CDR1 MDHEN and CDR2 SYDVKM. Deletions cut 8 bases from V and 0 bases from J, with 17 bases between. This CDR3 comprises 15 residues. Libraries were prepared by immunoSEQ multiplex PCR; TCRdb keeps only in-frame clonotypes and omits some of them. The data show about 2.4 million clones, more than 85% seen once. A remark on this clone: The antigen is unknown.

Study-level results: Tissue TCR repertoires likely differ from these blood-only repertoires.

The source of this sequence is a man aged 18 to 29 in good health. Some clones in this sample may be carry-over from other donors' samples. This chain links TRBV28 with TRBJ2-7; possible D gene TRBD2, 6 bases. The specimen was naive CD4+ T cells from PBMCs. Specified subset: CD45RA+ positively selected. The CDR3 DNA follows: TGTGCCAGCCACCCCGGGGGTAGCGGCTCCTACGAGCAGTACTTC. Its protein product is CASHPGGSGSYEQYF.